The 17 T cell receptor beta chains in this list originate from one sample, sequenced in a study of blood T cell repertoires in COVID-19. The protocol was immunoSEQ multiplex PCR, while the TCRdb copy is restricted to in-frame clones and leaves out a portion. The table has about 75,000 clones, around 89% seen once. Sequencing was carried out using peripheral blood. The receptor set was obtained from a human donor in a cohort sampled during active COVID-19.

V is TRBV28 and J is TRBJ2-7; no clear D gene. V lost 6 bases to trimming and J lost 2 bases, with 11 bases between them. This CDR3 is built from 13 residues. CDR1 MDHEN and CDR2 SYDVKM come from the germline V gene. CDR3 sequence reads: CASSSRLPYEQYF. CDR3 nucleotide sequence: TGTGCCAGCAGCTCCAGACTGCCCTACGAGCAGTACTTC.

J is TRBJ2-2 and V is TRBV18, with 9 bases aligning to TRBD1. Unmatched junction bases numbered 4, after V lost 3 bases and J lost 5 bases. The CDR3 sequence is 15 residues long. CDR1 is KGHSH and CDR2 is LQKENI in the germline V gene. CDR3 bases: TGTGCCAGCTCACCGGGACAGGGAAAGACCGGGGAGCTGTTTTTT. Translating it yields CASSPGQGKTGELFF.

The CDR3 sequence is CASSGILAGGHGEQYF. The CDR3 DNA reads TGTGCCAGCAGTGGGATCCTAGCGGGGGGGCACGGCGAGCAGTACTTC. The V gene is TRBV28, the J gene TRBJ2-7; 12 bases match TRBD2. From germline, CDR1 is MDHEN and CDR2 SYDVKM. The CDR3 covers 16 residues. J gave up 6 bases and V 5 bases, and 11 bases lay outside the gene matches.

This rearrangement joins TRBV2 to TRBJ2-1, with 9 bases aligning to TRBD1. In germline, CDR1 is SNHLY, CDR2 FYNNEI. V dropped 8 bases and J dropped 9; count of bases not matched to a gene: 5. This CDR3 region has 12 residues. The CDR3 DNA reads as TGTGCCAGCGCTGGACAGGGGTTTGAGCAGTTCTTC. This gives the protein CASAGQGFEQFF.

This clone was seen a single time. The V gene is TRBV5-1, the J gene TRBJ1-2, with TRBD1 matching over 7 bases. Per germline, CDR1 SGHRS and CDR2 YFSETQ. With V trimmed by 4 bases and J by 5 bases, 14 bases remained unmatched. CDR3 size: 16 residues. CDR3 bases: TGCGCCAGCAGCGTATGGGACAGCCAGGGTTTGTATGGCTACACCTTC. Its protein product is CASSVWDSQGLYGYTF. Filled out from reference TRBV5-1 and TRBJ1-2, the complete variable domain reads KAGVTQTPRYLIKTRGQQVTLSCSPISGHRSVSWYQQTPGQGLQFLFEYFSETQRNKGNFPGRFSGRQFSNSRSEMNVSTLELGDSALYLCASSVWDSQGLYGYTFGSGTRLTVV.

The gene calls are TRBV3-1 (or the pseudogene TRBV3-2) and TRBJ2-1; 10 bases agree with TRBD2. This CDR3 has 17 residues. CDR1 and CDR2 from the germline V gene are LGHDT and YNNKEL (reference sequence). The V gene end was trimmed by 3 bases and the J gene end by 9 bases; junction bases not matched to a gene: 14. The CDR3 loop reads CASSQKSAGTSASEQFF. The CDR3 nucleotides read TGTGCCAGCAGCCAGAAGTCAGCCGGGACTAGCGCATCTGAGCAGTTCTTC.

The chain carries TRBV29-1 and TRBJ2-4, with TRBD1 as a possible D gene (5 bases). With 4 bases removed from V and 3 bases from J, the gap between germline ends came to 13 bases. Looked up from germline, CDR1 is SQVTM and CDR2 is ANQGSEA. This CDR3 comprises 14 residues. For the CDR3, the DNA is TGCAGCGTTGCAGGGATCCTTGGCAAAAACATTCAGTACTTC. Translating it yields CSVAGILGKNIQYF.

V and J are TRBV19 and TRBJ2-1, with D possibly TRBD2 on 6 matching bases. Per germline, CDR1 LNHDA and CDR2 SQIVND (reference sequence). The CDR3 totals 11 residues. V gave up 9 bases and J gave up 6 bases, with 9 bases separating them. The CDR3 reads CASHGGNEQFF. CDR3 bases: TGTGCCAGCCACGGGGGCAATGAGCAGTTCTTC.

The chain couples TRBV6-5 to TRBJ2-1, with TRBD2 matching 10 bases. Germline trimming cut 5 bases from V and 7 bases from J; bases unmatched to any gene: 8. This CDR3 is built from 15 residues. Germline-derived CDR1 and CDR2 are MNHEY and SVGAGI. CDR3 loop: CASSTRGSGRNEQFF. The CDR3 DNA sequence: TGTGCCAGCAGTACCCGGGGTAGCGGGAGGAATGAGCAGTTCTTC.

The chain links TRBV9 to TRBJ2-7; D remains unclear. The germline V gene encodes CDR1 SGDLS and CDR2 YYNGEE. The CDR3 sequence is 14 residues long. V shed 4 bases and J shed 1 base, with 12 bases lying between them. The CDR3 is CASSPYDKSYEQYF. In DNA, the CDR3 is TGTGCCAGCAGCCCCTACGACAAATCCTACGAGCAGTACTTC.

The rearrangement joins TRBV6-5 to TRBJ2-3, with 7 nucleotides matching TRBD2. Trimming at V came to 4 bases and at J to 4 bases, leaving 8 bases not matched to a gene. Germline CDR1 reads MNHEY; CDR2 reads SVGAGI. The CDR3 sequence is 15 residues long. CDR3 sequence: CASSSAGRSPDTQYF. The CDR3, as DNA: TGTGCCAGCAGTTCAGCGGGGAGGAGCCCAGATACGCAGTATTTT.

The gene calls are TRBV7-6 and TRBJ2-6; TRBD1 aligns across 10 bases. There are 17 residues in the CDR3. The junction had 7 bases not matched to a gene; V was cut back by 5 bases and J by 3 bases. CDR1 is SGHVS and CDR2 is FNYEAQ in the germline V gene. CDR3 region: CASSPRQGAIGANVLTF. The CDR3 region has the DNA TGTGCCAGCAGCCCTAGACAGGGGGCGATTGGGGCCAACGTCCTGACTTTC. The full variable domain, rest sourced from reference TRBV7-6 and TRBJ2-6, is GAGVSQSPRYKVTKRGQDVALRCDPISGHVSLYWYRQALGQGPEFLTYFNYEAQQDKSGLPNDRFSAERPEGSISTLTIQRTEQRDSAMYRCASSPRQGAIGANVLTFGAGSRLTVL.

This chain uses TRBV5-1 with TRBJ2-1, with D possibly matching TRBD1 (5 bases). CDR3 length equals 15 residues. V was shortened by 4 bases and J by 0 bases, with 11 bases between the two germline ends. Germline values: CDR1 SGHRS, CDR2 YFSETQ. CDR3 sequence reads: CASSGQGSSYNEQFF. The CDR3 coding sequence is TGCGCCAGCAGCGGGCAGGGTAGCTCCTACAATGAGCAGTTCTTC.

This chain's CDR3 is CASSRPGLGLSTDTQYF. In DNA form, the CDR3 reads TGTGCCAGCAGTCGACCGGGACTAGGACTAAGCACAGATACGCAGTATTTT. The genes are TRBV6-6 and TRBJ2-3; 8 bases match TRBD2. This CDR3 is built from 17 residues. The germline gives CDR1 MNHNY, CDR2 SVGAGI (reference sequence). Losses at the gene ends were 5 bases for V and 0 bases for J; bases not matched to a gene: 10.

The V gene is TRBV3-1 (or the pseudogene TRBV3-2), the J gene TRBJ2-3; 7 bases are a match to TRBD1. The CDR3 is made up of 15 amino acids. J was trimmed by 4 bases and V by 3 bases; bases with no gene match: 7. Germline loops: CDR1 LGHDT, CDR2 YNNKEL (reference sequence). DNA for the CDR3: TGTGCCAGCAGCCACACGGGACAGTCCCCAGATACGCAGTATTTT. Amino acid sequence: CASSHTGQSPDTQYF.

This clone was counted between two and nine times. Here the CDR3 reads CASSYYGIKHTGELFF. The CDR3 DNA follows: TGTGCCAGCAGTTACTACGGGATTAAGCACACCGGGGAGCTGTTTTTT. The rearrangement links TRBV6-2 or TRBV6-3 to TRBJ2-2; D is perhaps TRBD2 (5 bases). Germline lookup yields CDR1 MNHEY and CDR2 SVGEGT. V lost 1 base and J 3 bases, leaving 12 bases between the germline ends. The CDR3 spans 16 residues.

The CDR3 DNA follows: TGTGCCAGCAGCTTAGTAGGAGGACTAAGGGGGCGCGGAAGCACAGATACGCAGTATTTT. It encodes CASSLVGGLRGRGSTDTQYF. The chain carries TRBV7-8 and TRBJ2-3; D possibly corresponds to TRBD1 (7 bases). From germline, CDR1 is SGHVS and CDR2 FQNEAQ. CDR3 size: 20 residues. Trimming took off 1 base at V and 0 bases at J, with 23 bases between the two ends.